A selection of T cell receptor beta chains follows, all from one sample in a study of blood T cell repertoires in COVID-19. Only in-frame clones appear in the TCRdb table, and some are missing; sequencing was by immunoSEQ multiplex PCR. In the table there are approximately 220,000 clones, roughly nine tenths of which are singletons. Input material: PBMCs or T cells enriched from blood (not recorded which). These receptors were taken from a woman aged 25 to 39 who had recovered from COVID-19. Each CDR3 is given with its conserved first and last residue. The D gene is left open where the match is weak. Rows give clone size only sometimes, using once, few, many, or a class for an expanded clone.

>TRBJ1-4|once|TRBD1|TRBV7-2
CASRQGVANEKLFF
TGTGCCAGCAGACAGGGGGTTGCTAATGAAAAACTGTTTTTT
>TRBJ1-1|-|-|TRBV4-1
CASSQGQGTEAFF
TGCGCCAGCAGCCAAGGGCAGGGGACTGAAGCTTTCTTT
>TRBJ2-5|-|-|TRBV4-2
CASSQESRGWETQYF
TGTGCCAGCAGCCAAGAGTCTCGGGGGTGGGAGACCCAGTACTTC
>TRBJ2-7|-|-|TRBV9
CASSVSGTRRGEQYF
TGTGCCAGCAGCGTATCCGGGACTCGACGGGGCGAGCAGTACTTC
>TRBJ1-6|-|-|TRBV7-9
CASSLLAGSYNSPLHF
TGTGCCAGCAGCTTACTAGCGGGGTCCTATAATTCACCCCTCCACTTT
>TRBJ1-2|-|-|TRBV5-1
CASSLGVDYGYTF
TGCGCCAGCAGCTTAGGGGTAGACTATGGCTACACCTTC
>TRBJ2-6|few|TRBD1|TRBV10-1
CASWLVPGTGPFSGANVLTF
TGCGCCAGCTGGTTGGTTCCCGGGACAGGACCATTCTCTGGGGCCAACGTCCTGACTTTC
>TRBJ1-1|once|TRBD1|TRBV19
CASRWTGIDTEAFF
TGTGCCAGTAGATGGACAGGGATAGACACTGAAGCTTTCTTT
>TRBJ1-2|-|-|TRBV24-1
CATSEPGHPNYGYTF
TGTGCCACCAGTGAGCCGGGACATCCGAACTATGGCTACACCTTC
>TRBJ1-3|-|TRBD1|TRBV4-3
CASSQGQGAGNTIYF
TGCGCCAGCAGCCAAGGACAGGGGGCTGGAAACACCATATATTTT
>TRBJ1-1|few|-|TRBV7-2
CASSRQLNTEAFF
TGTGCCAGCAGCAGACAGTTGAACACTGAAGCTTTCTTT
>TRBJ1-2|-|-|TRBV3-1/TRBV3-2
CASSQNGPYYGYTF
TGTGCCAGCAGCCAGAACGGTCCTTACTATGGCTACACCTTC
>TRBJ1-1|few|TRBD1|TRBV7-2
CASSSFSGQGTEAFF
TGTGCCAGCAGCTCATTCTCGGGACAGGGCACTGAAGCTTTCTTT
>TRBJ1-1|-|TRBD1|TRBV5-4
CASSPGTGGAGAFF
TGTGCCAGCAGCCCTGGGACAGGGGGCGCCGGGGCTTTCTTT
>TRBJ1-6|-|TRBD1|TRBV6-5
CASKPPRTGNSPLHF
TGTGCCAGCAAACCCCCCCGGACAGGAAATTCACCCCTCCACTTT
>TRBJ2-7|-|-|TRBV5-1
CASSSTGSIYEQYF
TGCGCCAGCAGCTCCACAGGGTCAATTTACGAGCAGTACTTC
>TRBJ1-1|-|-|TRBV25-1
CASSEWGETEAFF
TGTGCCAGCAGTGAATGGGGGGAGACTGAAGCTTTCTTT
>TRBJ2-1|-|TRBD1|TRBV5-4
CASTGPSGQGVDEQFF
TGTGCCAGCACCGGCCCAAGTGGACAGGGCGTTGATGAGCAGTTCTTC
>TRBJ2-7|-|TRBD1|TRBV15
CATSRDGTGNYEQYF
TGTGCCACCAGCAGAGATGGGACAGGGAATTACGAGCAGTACTTC
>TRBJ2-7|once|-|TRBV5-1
CASSQTGFHEQYF
TGCGCCAGCAGTCAAACAGGGTTCCACGAGCAGTACTTC
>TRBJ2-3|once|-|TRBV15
CATSRDLAVTDTQYF
TGTGCCACCAGCAGAGATCTGGCGGTCACAGATACGCAGTATTTT
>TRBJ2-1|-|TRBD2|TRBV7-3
CASSRTSYSNEQFF
TGTGCCAGCAGCCGGACTAGTTATAGCAATGAGCAGTTCTTC
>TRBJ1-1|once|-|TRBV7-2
CASSFYRDTEAFF
TGTGCCAGCAGCTTTTACAGGGACACTGAAGCTTTCTTT
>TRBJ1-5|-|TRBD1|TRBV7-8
CASSNLIGQGNQPQHF
TGTGCCAGCAGCAACCTCATTGGACAGGGCAATCAGCCCCAGCATTTT
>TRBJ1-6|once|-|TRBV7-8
CASSPQGSYNSPLHF
TGTGCCAGCAGTCCCCAGGGTTCCTATAATTCACCCCTCCACTTT
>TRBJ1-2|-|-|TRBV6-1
CASSEATRSYGYTF
TGTGCCAGCAGTGAAGCCACGAGAAGCTATGGCTACACCTTC
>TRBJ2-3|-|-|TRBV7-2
CASSLVRDSQYF
TGTGCCAGCAGCTTAGTGCGGGACTCGCAGTATTTT
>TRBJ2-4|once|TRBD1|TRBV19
CASKGPHTGVDIQYF
TGTGCCAGTAAGGGGCCCCATACAGGGGTAGACATTCAGTACTTC
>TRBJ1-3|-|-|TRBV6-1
CASSERPSPSGNTIYF
TGTGCCAGCAGTGAACGTCCCTCCCCCTCTGGAAACACCATATATTTT
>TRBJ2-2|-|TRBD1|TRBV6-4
CASSDSRGPGELFF
TGTGCCAGCAGTGACTCGAGGGGGCCCGGGGAGCTGTTTTTT
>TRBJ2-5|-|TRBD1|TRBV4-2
CASSHDRGPRETQYF
TGTGCCAGCAGCCATGACAGGGGGCCGCGGGAGACCCAGTACTTC
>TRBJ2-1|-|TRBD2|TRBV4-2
CASSQNRLAADNEQFF
TGTGCCAGCAGCCAAAATAGGCTAGCGGCTGACAATGAGCAGTTCTTC
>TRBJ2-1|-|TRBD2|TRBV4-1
CASSQDPRSGGYNEQFF
TGCGCCAGCAGCCAAGACCCCCGAAGCGGGGGCTACAATGAGCAGTTCTTC
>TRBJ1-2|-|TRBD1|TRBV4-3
CASSQDPGQGGYGYTF
TGCGCCAGCAGCCAAGATCCCGGACAGGGCGGCTATGGCTACACCTTC
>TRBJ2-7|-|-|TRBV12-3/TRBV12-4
CASSLRAYEQYF
TGTGCCAGCAGCCTGAGGGCATACGAGCAGTACTTC
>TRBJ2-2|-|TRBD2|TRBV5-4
CASSFSASGGTGELFF
TGTGCCAGCAGCTTCTCGGCTAGCGGGGGAACCGGGGAGCTGTTTTTT
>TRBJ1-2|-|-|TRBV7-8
CASSLGGGPRAKYGYTF
TGTGCCAGCAGCTTAGGCGGGGGGCCGAGGGCGAAGTATGGCTACACCTTC
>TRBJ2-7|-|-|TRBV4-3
CASSQNRAASYEQYF
TGCGCCAGCAGCCAAAACAGGGCGGCCAGCTACGAGCAGTACTTC
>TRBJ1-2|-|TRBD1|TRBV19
CASSKSPGQGTRYGYTF
TGTGCCAGTAGTAAATCCCCGGGACAGGGGACTAGATATGGCTACACCTTC
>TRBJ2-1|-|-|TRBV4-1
CASSQAPTQSTYNEQFF
TGCGCCAGCAGCCAAGCACCGACTCAATCCACCTACAATGAGCAGTTCTTC
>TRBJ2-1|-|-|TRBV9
CASSVAINRIYNEQFF
TGTGCCAGCAGCGTAGCTATCAACAGAATCTACAATGAGCAGTTCTTC
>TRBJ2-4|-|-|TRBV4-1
CASSHSELRFSAKNIQYF
TGCGCCAGCAGCCACTCTGAGCTTCGATTCTCAGCCAAAAACATTCAGTACTTC
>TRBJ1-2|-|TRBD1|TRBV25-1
CASNIGQGYGYTF
TGTGCCAGCAATATAGGACAGGGCTATGGCTACACCTTC
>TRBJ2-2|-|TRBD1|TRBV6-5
CASSKYQGAGELFF
TGTGCCAGCAGCAAATACCAGGGGGCCGGGGAGCTGTTTTTT
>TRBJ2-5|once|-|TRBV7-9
CASSPEDSLRVETQYF
TGTGCCAGCAGCCCCGAGGACAGTCTGAGAGTGGAGACCCAGTACTTC
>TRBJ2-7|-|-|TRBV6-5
CASSYSNSDSYEQYF
TGTGCCAGCAGTTACTCGAACAGTGACTCCTACGAGCAGTACTTC
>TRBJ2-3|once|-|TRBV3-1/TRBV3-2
CASSQVGLPPDTQYF
TGTGCCAGCAGCCAAGTCGGACTCCCCCCAGATACGCAGTATTTT
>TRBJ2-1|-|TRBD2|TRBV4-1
CASTISWAGGNEQFF
TGCGCCAGCACCATTAGCTGGGCGGGGGGCAATGAGCAGTTCTTC
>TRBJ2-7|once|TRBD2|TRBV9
CASSVGGRGGISYEQYF
TGTGCCAGCAGCGTCGGCGGGCGGGGGGGCATCTCCTACGAGCAGTACTTC
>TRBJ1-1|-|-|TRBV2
CASSATEAFF
TGTGCCAGCAGTGCTACTGAAGCTTTCTTT
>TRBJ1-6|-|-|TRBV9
CASGQNSPLHF
TGTGCCAGCGGTCAGAATTCACCCCTCCACTTT
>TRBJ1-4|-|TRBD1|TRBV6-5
CASRHRTGTEKLFF
TGTGCCAGCAGGCACAGGACAGGGACTGAAAAACTGTTTTTT
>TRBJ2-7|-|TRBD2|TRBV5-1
CASSPDRPGLESYEQYF
TGCGCCAGCAGCCCGGATAGACCGGGACTAGAGTCCTACGAGCAGTACTTC
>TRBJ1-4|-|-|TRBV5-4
CASSWTASKGEKLFF
TGTGCCAGCAGCTGGACAGCCTCCAAGGGTGAAAAACTGTTTTTT